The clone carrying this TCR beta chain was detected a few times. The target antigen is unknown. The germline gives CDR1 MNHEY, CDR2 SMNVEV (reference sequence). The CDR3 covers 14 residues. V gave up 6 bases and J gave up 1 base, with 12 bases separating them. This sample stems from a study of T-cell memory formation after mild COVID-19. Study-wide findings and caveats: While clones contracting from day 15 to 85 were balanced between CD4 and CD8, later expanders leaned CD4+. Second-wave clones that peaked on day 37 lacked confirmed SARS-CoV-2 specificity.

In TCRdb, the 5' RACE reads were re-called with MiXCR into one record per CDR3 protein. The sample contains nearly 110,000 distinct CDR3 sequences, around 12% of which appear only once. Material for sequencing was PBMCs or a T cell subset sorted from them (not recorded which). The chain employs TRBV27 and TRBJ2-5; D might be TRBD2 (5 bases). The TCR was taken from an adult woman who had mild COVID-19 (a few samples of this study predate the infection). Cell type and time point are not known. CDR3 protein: CASRTGSRQETQYF. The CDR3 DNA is TGTGCCAGCAGGACTGGGAGTCGCCAAGAGACCCAGTACTTC.